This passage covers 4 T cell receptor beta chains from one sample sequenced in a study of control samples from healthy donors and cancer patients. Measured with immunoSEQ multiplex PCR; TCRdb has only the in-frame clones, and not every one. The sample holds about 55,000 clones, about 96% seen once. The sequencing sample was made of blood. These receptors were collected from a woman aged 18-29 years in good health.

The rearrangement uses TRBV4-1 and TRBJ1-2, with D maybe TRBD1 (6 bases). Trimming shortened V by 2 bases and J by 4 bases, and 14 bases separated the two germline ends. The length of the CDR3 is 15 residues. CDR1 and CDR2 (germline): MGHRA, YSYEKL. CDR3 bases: TGCGCCAGCAGCCAACATCGAGAAGGGGGCTATGGCTACACCTTC. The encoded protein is CASSQHREGGYGYTF.

Written as DNA, the CDR3 is TGTGCCAGCGCGGGGGCATCTTTCTATGGCTACACCTTC. Protein: CASAGASFYGYTF. The chain is built from TRBV28 and TRBJ1-2; D is possibly TRBD1 (6 bases). The germline V gene has CDR1 MDHEN and CDR2 SYDVKM. The V end was cut by 8 bases, the J end by 4 bases, with 14 bases between. The CDR3 loop spans 13 amino acids.

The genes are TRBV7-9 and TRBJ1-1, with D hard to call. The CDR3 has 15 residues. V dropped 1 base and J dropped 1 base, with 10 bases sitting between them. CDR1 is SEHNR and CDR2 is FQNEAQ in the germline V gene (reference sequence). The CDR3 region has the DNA TGTGCCAGCAGCTTAGTGGGCACCTCGAACACTGAAGCTTTCTTT. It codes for CASSLVGTSNTEAFF.

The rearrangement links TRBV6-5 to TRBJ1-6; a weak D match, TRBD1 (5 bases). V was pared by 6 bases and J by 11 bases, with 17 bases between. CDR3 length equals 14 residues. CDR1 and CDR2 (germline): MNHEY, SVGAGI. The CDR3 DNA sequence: TGTGCCAGCAGCTTTGGAGGACCAGGGACACCCCTCCACTTT. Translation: CASSFGGPGTPLHF.